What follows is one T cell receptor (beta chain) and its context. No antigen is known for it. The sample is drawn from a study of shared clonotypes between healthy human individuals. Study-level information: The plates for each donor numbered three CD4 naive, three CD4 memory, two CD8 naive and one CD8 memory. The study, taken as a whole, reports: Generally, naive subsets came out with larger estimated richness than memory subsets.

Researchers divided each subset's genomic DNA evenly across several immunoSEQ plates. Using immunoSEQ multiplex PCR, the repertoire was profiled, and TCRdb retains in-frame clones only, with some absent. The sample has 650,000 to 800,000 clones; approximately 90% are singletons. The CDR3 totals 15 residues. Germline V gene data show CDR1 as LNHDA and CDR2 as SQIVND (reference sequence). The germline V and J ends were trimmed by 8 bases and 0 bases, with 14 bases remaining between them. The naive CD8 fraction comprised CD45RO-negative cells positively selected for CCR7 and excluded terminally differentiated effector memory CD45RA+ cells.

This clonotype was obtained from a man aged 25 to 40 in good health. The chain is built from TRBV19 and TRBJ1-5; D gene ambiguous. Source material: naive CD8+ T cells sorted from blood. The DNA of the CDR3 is TGTGCCAGTCGTGTTGATGGGTATAGCAATCAGCCCCAGCATTTT. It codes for CASRVDGYSNQPQHF.